What follows are 23 T cell receptor beta chains derived from one specimen sequenced in a study of blood T cell repertoires in COVID-19. The method was immunoSEQ multiplex PCR; TCRdb's version includes in-frame clones alone and lacks a portion of them. The sample lists approximately 150,000 clones, 75% to 85% occurring once. Sequencing was performed on PBMCs or T cells enriched from blood (not recorded which). The receptors were sampled from a middle-aged man who had recovered from COVID-19.

This chain links TRBV6-5 with TRBJ2-2; TRBD1 is a possible D gene (5 bases). V lost 2 bases to trimming and J lost 4 bases, with 8 bases between them. Germline CDR1 and CDR2: MNHEY and SVGAGI. The CDR3 consists of 14 residues. This CDR3 is CASSYVRGTGELFF. For the CDR3, the DNA is TGTGCCAGCAGTTACGTTAGGGGCACCGGGGAGCTGTTTTTT.

This chain's CDR3 is CASSLVRGLAFEQFF. For the CDR3, the DNA is TGTGCCAGCAGCTTAGTGAGAGGACTAGCATTTGAGCAGTTCTTC. The J gene is TRBJ2-1, the V gene TRBV11-2; 8 bases fit TRBD2. V lost 1 base and J lost 9; bases outside the gene matches: 8. The germline gives CDR1 SGHAT, CDR2 FQNNGV. The CDR3 runs to 15 residues.

V gene TRBV19 combines with J gene TRBJ1-3; D gene uncertain. The CDR3 totals 13 residues. V gave up 2 bases and J gave up 2 bases, with 4 bases separating them. CDR1 and CDR2 from the germline V gene are LNHDA and SQIVND (reference sequence). The CDR3 DNA follows: TGTGCCAGTAGTATACAGACTGGAAACACCATATATTTT. Translation gives CASSIQTGNTIYF.

The chain combines TRBV27 with TRBJ1-1; a weak D match, TRBD1 (5 bases). The ends were cut back, 6 bases at V and 1 base at J, with 9 bases in the middle. Germline values: CDR1 MNHEY, CDR2 SMNVEV (reference sequence). CDR3 length equals 13 residues. The CDR3 is CASRYRTNTEAFF. CDR3 bases: TGTGCCAGCAGGTACAGGACGAACACTGAAGCTTTCTTT.

On this clone: At the DNA level, this CDR3 is encoded by other sequences in the same sample as well. The chain joins TRBV29-1 to TRBJ1-5; TRBD1 might be the D (6 bases). From germline, CDR1 is SQVTM and CDR2 ANQGSEA. With 5 bases removed from V and 4 bases from J, the gap between germline ends came to 12 bases. The CDR3 has 13 residues. Here the CDR3 DNA reads TGCAGCGTTCGGGACAACTATAATCAGCCCCAGCATTTT. Protein product: CSVRDNYNQPQHF.

The chain couples TRBV7-8 to TRBJ2-1; unclear D gene. Germline V gene sequence: CDR1 SGHVS, CDR2 FQNEAQ. The CDR3 totals 14 residues. Trimming pared 4 bases from V and 8 bases from J, leaving 15 bases between. CDR3 DNA: TGTGCCAGCAGCTCAAGTCACCTCTCGGATGAGCAGTTCTTC. Its protein is CASSSSHLSDEQFF.

The genes are TRBV19 and TRBJ2-3; 9 bases are shared with TRBD1. CDR3 length equals 13 residues. V dropped 10 bases and J dropped 4; count of bases not matched to a gene: 6. Germline CDR1 is LNHDA and CDR2 is SQIVND (reference sequence). The CDR3, as DNA: TGTGCCACCAGGGGACAGGGACCAGATACGCAGTATTTT. It codes for CATRGQGPDTQYF.

CDR3 DNA: TGTGCCAGCAGCTTGGCACGGTATGAAAAACTGTTTTTT. This gives the protein CASSLARYEKLFF. The chain couples TRBV5-5 to TRBJ1-4, with unresolved D. The CDR3 is made up of 13 amino acids. The V end lost 0 bases, the J end lost 6 bases, and 6 bases lay between the germline ends. Germline V gene data show CDR1 as SGHKS and CDR2 as YYEKEE (reference sequence).

This clone is a singleton in its sample. The chain uses TRBV5-1 and TRBJ2-1; D not certain. Trimming left V 3 bases short and J 6 bases short, with 13 bases between. The CDR3 is made up of 14 amino acids. Germline V lookup: CDR1 SGHRS, CDR2 YFSETQ. CDR3 sequence (DNA): TGCGCCAGCAGCTCAGCTGGCACGGGCAATGAGCAGTTCTTC. Translation: CASSSAGTGNEQFF.

With respect to this clone: The same CDR3 arises from other DNA sequences in this sample as well. The DNA of the CDR3 is TGCGCCAGCAGCCCCGGCGGGGGCTATGGCTACACCTTC. Protein product: CASSPGGGYGYTF. The chain carries TRBV5-1 and TRBJ1-2, with D perhaps matching TRBD1 (5 bases). Germline V gene lookup returns CDR1 SGHRS and CDR2 YFSETQ. This CDR3 contains 13 residues. V was trimmed by 4 bases and J by 4 bases, leaving 11 bases between them.

V is TRBV27 and J is TRBJ1-3; 7 nucleotides match TRBD1. The junction had 5 bases not matched to a gene; V was cut back by 6 bases and J by 0 bases. CDR1 is MNHEY and CDR2 is SMNVEV in the germline V gene (reference sequence). This CDR3 spans 15 amino acids. The CDR3 region is CASREDRNSGNTIYF. As DNA, the CDR3 is TGTGCCAGCAGAGAGGACAGGAACTCTGGAAACACCATATATTTT.

This chain uses TRBV5-1 with TRBJ1-2, with D unclear. The V gene's germline CDR1 is SGHRS and CDR2 YFSETQ. V lost 2 bases, J lost 2 bases, and 7 bases lay in between. CDR3 length: 13 residues. CDR3 sequence: CASSFDINYGYTF. In nucleotides, the CDR3 is TGCGCCAGCAGCTTCGACATAAACTATGGCTACACCTTC. Looking up the rest from reference TRBV5-1 and TRBJ1-2 gives the full variable domain: KAGVTQTPRYLIKTRGQQVTLSCSPISGHRSVSWYQQTPGQGLQFLFEYFSETQRNKGNFPGRFSGRQFSNSRSEMNVSTLELGDSALYLCASSFDINYGYTFGSGTRLTVV.

This clone was picked up a small number of times. The chain carries TRBV7-9 and TRBJ2-2, with TRBD2 as a possible D gene (7 bases). Trimming took off 9 bases at V and 5 bases at J, with 10 bases between the two ends. The germline gives CDR1 SEHNR, CDR2 FQNEAQ (reference sequence). This CDR3 region has 12 residues. In DNA, the CDR3 is TGTGCCAGGGCGGGGGCGACCGGGGAGCTGTTTTTT. This sequence encodes CARAGATGELFF.

J is TRBJ2-1 and V is TRBV18; 9 bases are a match to TRBD1. Germline lookup yields CDR1 KGHSH and CDR2 LQKENI. The trim removed 2 bases at V and 5 bases at J, leaving 7 bases unmatched. This CDR3 spans 16 amino acids. The CDR3 loop is CASSPSGQGTDNEQFF. CDR3 in DNA: TGTGCCAGCTCACCATCCGGACAGGGGACCGACAATGAGCAGTTCTTC.

The V call is TRBV18, the J call TRBJ1-1; 10 bases are shared with TRBD1. The V and J ends lost 4 bases and 10 bases, in that order; junction bases with no gene match: 12. Germline V CDR1 and CDR2: KGHSH, LQKENI. CDR3 length equals 15 residues. CDR3 DNA: TGTGCCAGCTCACACACCTCGGGACAGGGGAGCGTAGCTTTCTTT. Translated: CASSHTSGQGSVAFF. The full variable domain, completed using reference TRBV18 and TRBJ1-1, is NAGVMQNPRHLVRRRGQEARLRCSPMKGHSHVYWYRQLPEEGLKFMVYLQKENIIDESGMPKERFSAEFPKEGPSILRIQQVVRGDSAAYFCASSHTSGQGSVAFFGQGTRLTVV.

The chain joins TRBV18 to TRBJ1-6; 7 nucleotides line up with TRBD1. This CDR3 region has 14 residues. With 8 bases clipped from V and 5 bases from J, the junction kept 6 bases outside the gene matches. The V gene's germline CDR1 is KGHSH and CDR2 LQKENI. CDR3 loop: CASRPTGDNSPLHF. The CDR3 DNA follows: TGTGCCAGCCGACCCACAGGGGATAATTCACCCCTCCACTTT.

V gene TRBV10-1 combines with J gene TRBJ1-1; D perhaps matches TRBD1 (5 bases). V shed 0 bases and J shed 0 bases, with 14 bases lying between them. The CDR3 loop spans 17 amino acids. Germline CDR1 reads WNHNN; CDR2 reads SYGVQD (reference sequence). CDR3 loop: CASSESGRGAMNTEAFF. The DNA of the CDR3 is TGCGCCAGCAGTGAGTCGGGGAGGGGAGCCATGAACACTGAAGCTTTCTTT.

This chain links TRBV28 with TRBJ2-2, with 8 bases lining up with TRBD2. This CDR3 spans 15 amino acids. Unmatched junction bases numbered 7, after V lost 5 bases and J lost 5 bases. Germline V lookup: CDR1 MDHEN, CDR2 SYDVKM. CDR3 residues: CASSPGGIATGELFF. The CDR3 DNA follows: TGTGCCAGCAGTCCGGGGGGGATCGCGACCGGGGAGCTGTTTTTT.

The genes are TRBV10-2 and TRBJ1-2, with a tentative D call TRBD1 (5 bases). The CDR3 has 14 amino acids. Looked up from germline, CDR1 is WSHSY and CDR2 is SAAADI. V lost 6 bases to trimming and J lost 3 bases, with 14 bases between them. The CDR3: CASRALDSYYGYTF. In nucleotides, the CDR3 is TGCGCCAGCAGGGCCCTCGACAGTTACTATGGCTACACCTTC.

This chain links TRBV18 with TRBJ1-5; no reliable D call. Germline lookup yields CDR1 KGHSH and CDR2 LQKENI. The CDR3 is 14 amino acids. The V end was cut by 3 bases, the J end by 1 base, with 7 bases between. CDR3 region: CASSPPESNQPQHF. Here the CDR3 DNA reads TGTGCCAGCTCACCTCCGGAGAGCAATCAGCCCCAGCATTTT.

The chain joins TRBV5-1 to TRBJ2-4; 14 bases map to TRBD2. This CDR3 is built from 17 residues. J lost 4 bases, V lost 4 bases, and 7 bases had no gene match. CDR1 is SGHRS, CDR2 YFSETQ, per germline. In DNA, the CDR3 is TGCGCCAGCAGCCTGAGGACTAGCGGGGGGCCGAAAAACATTCAGTACTTC. It yields the protein CASSLRTSGGPKNIQYF.

This chain connects TRBV19 to TRBJ2-5; TRBD1 matches at 8 bases. With V trimmed by 6 bases and J by 5 bases, 8 bases remained unmatched. The CDR3 loop spans 14 amino acids. CDR1 and CDR2 (germline): LNHDA, SQIVND (reference sequence). As DNA, the CDR3 is TGTGCCAGTAGCGCCCCCAGGGGGCGGGAGACCCAGTACTTC. Encoded protein: CASSAPRGRETQYF.

The V gene is TRBV3-1 (or the pseudogene TRBV3-2), the J gene TRBJ1-4, with a tentative D call TRBD1 (6 bases). The V end was cut by 0 bases, the J end by 8 bases, with 16 bases between. CDR1 and CDR2 (germline): LGHDT, YNNKEL (reference sequence). The CDR3 has 16 residues. The DNA of the CDR3 is TGTGCCAGCAGCCAAGATCGGGGGGGGCGGCGGGAAAAACTGTTTTTT. Its translation: CASSQDRGGRREKLFF.